Below, 24 T cell receptor beta chains from the same sample are listed, as sequenced in a study of T cells in Graves' hyperthyroidism and ophthalmopathy. Amplification targeted TCR beta CDR3 regions from RNA transcripts. The HTBI primer set served for first-round RT-PCR of the TCR CDR3. TCRdb processed the multiplex PCR reads anew with MiXCR; each CDR3 protein has one entry. The repertoire has around 620,000 distinct CDR3 sequences, 13% to 15% of them found once; the top ten carry less than 9%. Sequences were obtained from blood. These receptors all stem from a woman in her late teens or twenties with Graves' ophthalmopathy.

This clonotype was recorded at least ten times. V gene TRBV6-6 combines with J gene TRBJ1-1, with 7 bases fitting TRBD1. The CDR3 loop spans 14 amino acids. With V trimmed by 2 bases and J by 5 bases, 5 bases remained unmatched. Per germline, CDR1 MNHNY and CDR2 SVGAGI (reference sequence). The CDR3 protein is CASSYMTGKTEAFF. CDR3 DNA: TGTGCCAGCAGTTACATGACAGGGAAGACTGAAGCTTTCTTT.

This clonotype was seen many times. The V call is TRBV6-2 or TRBV6-3, the J call TRBJ2-7, with D hard to call. The CDR3 has 14 amino acids. Deletions cut 2 bases from V and 0 bases from J, with 8 bases between. Germline CDR1 MNHEY, CDR2 SVGEGT. CDR3 residues: CASSYEAVSYEQYF. Here the CDR3 DNA reads TGTGCCAGCAGTTACGAGGCAGTCTCCTACGAGCAGTACTTC.

V usage is TRBV30 and J usage is TRBJ1-6; a weak D match, TRBD1 (6 bases). The germline CDR1 and CDR2 sequences are GTSNPN and SVGIG (reference sequence). Trimming removed 2 bases at V and 7 bases at J, with 15 bases between. This CDR3 contains 15 residues. CDR3 sequence (DNA): TGTGCCTGGAGTAGAAAGGGGCAGGGGAATTCACCCCTCCACTTT. It codes for CAWSRKGQGNSPLHF. The full variable domain, in which reference TRBV30 and TRBJ1-6 provide the parts outside the CDR3, is SQTIHQWPATLVQPVGSPLSLECTVEGTSNPNLYWYRQAAGRGLQLLFYSVGIGQISSEVPQNLSASRPQDRQFILSSKKLLLSDSGFYLCAWSRKGQGNSPLHFGNGTRLTVT.

In this sample, this clonotype turned up a few times. The CDR3 reads CSAQAAPYEQYF. Written as DNA, the CDR3 is TGCAGTGCTCAGGCTGCTCCCTACGAGCAGTACTTC. The gene calls are TRBV20-1 and TRBJ2-7; no clear D gene. V lost 5 bases and J lost 2, with 10 bases in between. Germline CDR1 and CDR2: DFQATT and SNEGSKA (reference sequence). The CDR3 consists of 12 residues.

At least ten counts were recorded for this clonotype. The chain carries TRBV7-2 and TRBJ2-1; D assignment may be TRBD1 or TRBD2 (5 bases each). CDR1 and CDR2 from the germline V gene are SGHTA and FQGNSA. The V gene lost 5 bases and the J gene lost 6 bases, with 17 bases spanning the gap. This CDR3 spans 15 amino acids. CDR3 region: CASSLWRGVGNEQFF. CDR3 coding DNA: TGTGCCAGCAGCCTCTGGAGAGGGGTAGGCAATGAGCAGTTCTTC.

This clonotype was counted a single time. The J gene is TRBJ1-6, the V gene TRBV7-9; D is perhaps TRBD1 (5 bases). The length of the CDR3 is 19 residues. Germline CDR1 SEHNR, CDR2 FQNEAQ (reference sequence). Trimming removed 5 bases from V and 6 bases from J, with 26 bases in between. The CDR3 region is CASSPRGPGGIDANSPLHF. In nucleotides, the CDR3 is TGTGCCAGCAGCCCCCGGGGACCGGGCGGGATTGATGCTAATTCACCCCTCCACTTT.

The chain is built from TRBV19 and TRBJ2-1; D gene uncertain. Per the germline V gene, CDR1 is LNHDA and CDR2 is SQIVND (reference sequence). CDR3 length equals 13 residues. V was trimmed by 3 bases and J by 6 bases, leaving 9 bases between them. DNA for the CDR3: TGTGCCAGTAGTATTTTCCCCAGCAATGAGCAGTTCTTC. This translates into CASSIFPSNEQFF.

This chain joins TRBV20-1 and TRBJ1-5; D not certain. V lost 2 bases to trimming and J lost 2 bases, with 25 bases between them. Germline V gene data show CDR1 as DFQATT and CDR2 as SNEGSKA (reference sequence). The CDR3 contains 19 residues. The CDR3 DNA sequence: TGCAGTGCTAGACAGAATCCCCGCCGGGGAGGGTTGGGCAATCAGCCCCAGCATTTT. This encodes CSARQNPRRGGLGNQPQHF.

This clonotype has more than one count but fewer than ten. This chain links TRBV4-2 with TRBJ2-7; TRBD2 agrees at 11 bases. The CDR3 is 14 residues long. Per germline, CDR1 LGHNA and CDR2 YNFKEQ. After removal of 5 bases from V and 5 bases from J, the junction contained 5 bases not matched to a gene. This CDR3 reads CASSFSGRGNEQYF. The CDR3 coding sequence is TGTGCCAGCAGCTTTAGCGGGAGGGGGAACGAGCAGTACTTC.

This clonotype was recorded at least ten times. The V and J genes are TRBV18 and TRBJ1-5; unclear D gene. Germline-derived CDR1 and CDR2 are KGHSH and LQKENI. This CDR3 has 15 residues. The V gene lost 2 bases and the J gene lost 3 bases, with 11 bases spanning the gap. The CDR3 sequence: CASSPKPGPNQPQHF. The CDR3 bases are TGTGCCAGCTCACCAAAGCCAGGACCCAATCAGCCCCAGCATTTT. The entire variable domain, with the rest obtained from reference TRBV18 and TRBJ1-5, is as follows: NAGVMQNPRHLVRRRGQEARLRCSPMKGHSHVYWYRQLPEEGLKFMVYLQKENIIDESGMPKERFSAEFPKEGPSILRIQQVVRGDSAAYFCASSPKPGPNQPQHFGDGTRLSIL.

At least ten counts were recorded for this clonotype. This chain connects TRBV30 to TRBJ1-2; 8 bases fit TRBD1. Trimming removed 3 bases from V and 5 bases from J; junction bases left unmatched: 14. Germline values: CDR1 GTSNPN, CDR2 SVGIG (reference sequence). The CDR3 totals 16 residues. CDR3 DNA sequence: TGTGCCTGGAGCTACAACAACGGACAGGGATGGTATGGCTACACCTTC. Its protein is CAWSYNNGQGWYGYTF.

This clonotype appeared many times. This chain uses TRBV7-3 with TRBJ1-6; D remains ambiguous. The germline V and J ends were trimmed by 3 bases and 5 bases, with 2 bases remaining between them. This CDR3 spans 12 amino acids. Germline CDR1 reads SGHTA; CDR2 reads FQGTGA. The DNA for the CDR3 is TGTGCCAGCAGCTTGAATAATTCACCCCTCCACTTT. It encodes CASSLNNSPLHF.

This clonotype turned up a few times. This chain uses TRBV6-1 with TRBJ1-5; 9 nucleotides align to TRBD1. Germline-derived CDR1 and CDR2 are MNHNS and SASEGT. This CDR3 is built from 15 residues. V trimming: 5 bases; J trimming: 4 bases; junction bases outside the gene matches: 6. CDR3 sequence reads: CASSSIGQGNQPQHF. The CDR3 DNA reads as TGTGCCAGCAGTTCTATTGGACAGGGGAATCAGCCCCAGCATTTT.

The CDR3 region is CASSSGPPAPEQYF. In nucleotides, the CDR3 is TGTGCCAGCTCCTCAGGACCCCCTGCGCCCGAGCAGTACTTC. The rearrangement uses TRBV6-1 and TRBJ2-7; the D is unclear. The V end was cut by 8 bases, the J end by 6 bases, with 20 bases between. Germline CDR1 MNHNS, CDR2 SASEGT. CDR3 length equals 14 residues.

This clonotype was detected ten times or more. The gene calls are TRBV20-1 and TRBJ1-2; 11 nucleotides align to TRBD1. The CDR3 is 14 amino acids. The junction had 9 bases not matched to a gene; V was cut back by 5 bases and J by 7 bases. CDR1 is DFQATT and CDR2 is SNEGSKA in the germline V gene (reference sequence). CDR3 coding DNA: TGCAGTGCTCGAATACCGGGACAGGGGGTTGGCTACACCTTC. Amino acids: CSARIPGQGVGYTF.

This chain joins TRBV20-1 and TRBJ1-1, with unresolved D. V lost 0 bases to trimming and J lost 11 bases, with 10 bases between them. The CDR3 length is 11 residues. Looked up from germline, CDR1 is DFQATT and CDR2 is SNEGSKA (reference sequence). The CDR3 nucleotides read TGCAGTGCTAGAGACCCCCCCCTGGCTTTCTTT. Translated, it gives CSARDPPLAFF.

This clonotype came up many times. This chain links TRBV11-2 with TRBJ2-2; no firm D call. V lost 0 bases and J 6 bases, leaving 5 bases between the germline ends. Germline CDR1 SGHAT, CDR2 FQNNGV. This CDR3 spans 13 amino acids. The CDR3, as DNA: TGTGCCAGCAGCTTAGAAAGCCCCGGGGAGCTGTTTTTT. It yields the protein CASSLESPGELFF.

This clonotype was counted many times. This chain joins TRBV18 and TRBJ2-1, with a weak D call TRBD2 (5 bases). The CDR3 spans 16 residues. The V gene's germline CDR1 is KGHSH and CDR2 LQKENI. With 6 bases removed from V and 0 bases from J, the gap between germline ends came to 15 bases. CDR3 DNA: TGTGCCAGCTCCCCTCTAAGCGGTAGCTCCTACAATGAGCAGTTCTTC. Translation: CASSPLSGSSYNEQFF.

This clonotype has only a few counts. This chain joins TRBV20-1 and TRBJ1-6; D unclear. The CDR3 length is 9 residues. Per germline, CDR1 DFQATT and CDR2 SNEGSKA (reference sequence). The CDR3 loop reads CTDNSPLHF. CDR3 coding DNA: TGCACAGATAATTCACCCCTCCACTTT.

This clonotype has at least ten counts. The chain employs TRBV6-2 or TRBV6-3 and TRBJ2-7, with 7 nucleotides matching TRBD2. Looked up from germline, CDR1 is MNHEY and CDR2 is SVGEGT. The junction had 11 bases not matched to a gene; V was cut back by 7 bases and J by 2 bases. CDR3 length: 15 amino acids. CDR3 amino acids: CASTGGTSATYEQYF. The DNA for the CDR3 is TGTGCCAGCACTGGAGGAACTAGCGCCACCTACGAGCAGTACTTC.

Of note for this clonotype: Given a much more abundant clone one base away, this may be a read error. The chain links TRBV7-9 to TRBJ2-5, with 10 bases that match TRBD2. CDR3 length equals 17 residues. The trim removed 5 bases at V and 2 bases at J, leaving 11 bases unmatched. Germline V lookup: CDR1 SEHNR, CDR2 FQNEAQ (reference sequence). CDR3 sequence reads: CASSRRVVAGGQETQYF. The CDR3 DNA is TGTGCCAGCAGCCGCCGGGTGGTAGCGGGAGGACAAGAGACCCAGTACTTC.

This clonotype came up many times. This chain links TRBV27 with TRBJ2-5; D gene ambiguous. The CDR3 is 16 residues long. V was clipped by 3 bases and J by 0 bases, with 14 bases between them. CDR1 is MNHEY, CDR2 SMNVEV, per germline (reference sequence). DNA of the CDR3: TGTGCCAGCAGTTTTTCGCCGGCAGCCGACCAAGAGACCCAGTACTTC. It yields the protein CASSFSPAADQETQYF.

This clonotype was detected a few times. The chain links TRBV6-2 or TRBV6-3 to TRBJ2-2, with D perhaps matching TRBD1 (5 bases). Trimming left V 8 bases short and J 13 bases short, with 23 bases between. Per germline, CDR1 MNHEY and CDR2 SVGEGT. CDR3 size: 14 residues. CDR3 nucleotides: TGTGCCAGCGGGCCTAAGCGAAGCAGGGTCCGGCTGTTTTTT. Its protein is CASGPKRSRVRLFF.

This clonotype has only a few counts. The chain carries TRBV6-1 and TRBJ1-4; perhaps TRBD1 as D (6 bases). V shed 6 bases and J shed 2 bases, with 13 bases lying between them. The germline CDR1 and CDR2 sequences are MNHNS and SASEGT. This CDR3 region has 15 residues. CDR3 sequence: CASRRIQGTNEKLFF. CDR3 sequence (DNA): TGTGCCAGCAGAAGGATCCAGGGGACTAATGAAAAACTGTTTTTT.